This T cell receptor (beta chain) emerged from a study of T cells in tuberculosis. The data were produced by immunoSEQ multiplex PCR, yet TCRdb's version contains in-frame clones alone and is incomplete. The repertoire holds some 10,000 clones, with around 94% as singletons. V was pared by 0 bases and J by 5 bases, with 9 bases of the junction left unmatched. The V gene's germline CDR1 is SGHRS and CDR2 YFSETQ. CDR3 length equals 17 residues. The chain recombines TRBV5-1 with TRBJ2-5, with 11 bases that match TRBD2. The sequenced material came from PBMCs. This receptor was identified in an adult with tuberculosis. The CDR3 coding sequence is TGCGCCAGCAGCTTGGGTGCTAGCGGGGGGCTCGGGGAGACCCAGTACTTC. The encoded protein is CASSLGASGGLGETQYF.